A single sample gave rise to the 3 T cell receptor beta chains below, sequenced in a study of blood T cell repertoires in COVID-19. Sequencing used immunoSEQ multiplex PCR; TCRdb keeps in-frame clones, though not all of them. The sample shows 250,000 to 300,000 clones, over 65% of them seen only once. Sequenced input: peripheral blood. The receptors shown here come from a woman over 75 with acute or convalescent COVID-19.

The J gene is TRBJ1-2, the V gene TRBV3-1 (or the pseudogene TRBV3-2), with D perhaps TRBD1 (6 bases). The germline V and J ends were trimmed by 6 bases and 3 bases, with 14 bases remaining between them. The CDR3 covers 14 residues. Germline V lookup: CDR1 LGHDT, CDR2 YNNKEL (reference sequence). The CDR3 DNA follows: TGTGCCAGCAGTACGACAGGCCGATACTATGGCTACACCTTC. This encodes CASSTTGRYYGYTF.

This sequence joins TRBV5-1 and TRBJ1-1; 10 bases fit TRBD1. Unmatched junction bases numbered 9, after V lost 4 bases and J lost 3 bases. Germline V gene sequence: CDR1 SGHRS, CDR2 YFSETQ. The CDR3 sequence is 16 residues long. This CDR3 is CASSPGGTGVYTEAFF. The CDR3 region has the DNA TGCGCCAGCAGCCCCGGAGGGACAGGGGTGTACACTGAAGCTTTCTTT.

This chain links TRBV7-3 with TRBJ2-5; the match to TRBD2 covers 14 bases. The CDR3 consists of 16 residues. Germline values: CDR1 SGHTA, CDR2 FQGTGA. J gave up 1 base and V 3 bases, and 1 base lay outside the gene matches. The CDR3 bases are TGTGCCAGCAGCTTGGGGACTAGCGGGGGCCAAGAGACCCAGTACTTC. It translates to CASSLGTSGGQETQYF.